The clone carrying this TCR beta chain was recorded many times. The antigen remains unidentified. TCRdb called the 5' RACE reads again in MiXCR, with one record for every CDR3 protein. The sample holds about 190,000 distinct CDR3 sequences, more than 15% seen once. The entry originates in a study of identical twins. General study points: Models, which agreed with sharing between unrelated individuals, nonetheless underestimated the out-of-frame TCR alpha sharing seen in monozygotic twins.

Trimming cost V 4 bases and J 7 bases, with 15 bases left between them. There are 14 residues in the CDR3. Germline values: CDR1 SGHDT, CDR2 YYEEEE. This sample was also put to use in a study of T cells expressing NK-cell markers. That source reports: Researchers report these clonotypes also headed the CD3+CD56-NKG2C+ fraction in a few donors.

The rearrangement joins TRBV5-6 to TRBJ1-3; D unclear. The material sequenced was CD8+ T cells sorted from blood. This sequence originates from a woman younger than 35 in good health. CDR3 in amino acids: CASSIWGGKNTIYF. The CDR3 coding sequence is TGTGCCAGCAGCATCTGGGGAGGAAAGAACACCATATATTTT. The full variable domain, completed using reference TRBV5-6 and TRBJ1-3, is DAGVTQSPTHLIKTRGQQVTLRCSPKSGHDTVSWYQQALGQGPQFIFQYYEEEERQRGNFPDRFSGHQFPNYSSELNVNALLLGDSALYLCASSIWGGKNTIYFGEGSWLTVV.